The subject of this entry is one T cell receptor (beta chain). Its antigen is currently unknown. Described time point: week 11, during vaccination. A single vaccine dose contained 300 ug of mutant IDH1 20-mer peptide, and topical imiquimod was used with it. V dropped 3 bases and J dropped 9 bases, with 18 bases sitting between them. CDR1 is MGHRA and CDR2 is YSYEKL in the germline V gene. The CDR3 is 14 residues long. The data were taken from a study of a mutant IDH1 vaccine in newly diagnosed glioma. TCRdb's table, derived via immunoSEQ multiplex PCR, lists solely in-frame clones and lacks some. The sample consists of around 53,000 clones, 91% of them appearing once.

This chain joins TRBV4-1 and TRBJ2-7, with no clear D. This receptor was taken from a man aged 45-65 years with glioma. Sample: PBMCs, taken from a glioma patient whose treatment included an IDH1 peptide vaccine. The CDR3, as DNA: TGCGCCAGCAGCCAGTCCGAAAGGCACTCCGTGCAGTACTTC. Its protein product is CASSQSERHSVQYF.